A selection of T cell receptor beta chains follows, all from one sample in a study of graft-versus-host responses after intestinal transplantation. Only in-frame clones appear in the TCRdb table, and some are missing; sequencing was by immunoSEQ multiplex PCR. The data show about 21,000 clones, 25% to 35% seen once. The specimen was alloreactive CD8+ T cells from a mixed lymphocyte reaction culture, collected before intestinal transplant. The receptors were sampled from a human patient who received an intestinal transplant. CDR3s include the opening cysteine and the closing phenylalanine or tryptophan. D genes are given only for firm matches. The size of a clone is reported for some rows only, either as once, few or many, or as a class for expanded clones.

d_call: .
j_call: TRBJ1-1
v_call: TRBV19
clone_size: .
cdr3_nt: TGTGCCAGTAGTTTCCGTGGATTCACTGAAGCTTTCTTT
cdr3_aa: CASSFRGFTEAFF

d_call: .
j_call: TRBJ2-1
v_call: TRBV6-5
clone_size: .
cdr3_nt: TGTGCCAGCCACCGGGGAATGGATGAGCAGTTCTTC
cdr3_aa: CASHRGMDEQFF

d_call: TRBD2
j_call: TRBJ2-3
v_call: TRBV19
clone_size: .
cdr3_nt: TGTGCCAGTAGTATAAGTTTCAGTGGCGGGAGCTACGCAGATACGCAGTATTTT
cdr3_aa: CASSISFSGGSYADTQYF

d_call: .
j_call: TRBJ2-1
v_call: TRBV7-9
clone_size: .
cdr3_nt: TGTGCCAGCAGCCCCGACCCGGCTAATGAGCAGTTCTTC
cdr3_aa: CASSPDPANEQFF

d_call: TRBD2
j_call: TRBJ2-1
v_call: TRBV11-2
clone_size: .
cdr3_nt: TGTGCCAGCGTCAGCGGGGGGTTTTACAATGAGCAGTTCTTC
cdr3_aa: CASVSGGFYNEQFF

d_call: TRBD1
j_call: TRBJ2-3
v_call: TRBV7-9
clone_size: few
cdr3_nt: TGTGCCAGCAGCTCCCTAGACAGGGACCTAGATACGCAGTATTTT
cdr3_aa: CASSSLDRDLDTQYF

d_call: TRBD2
j_call: TRBJ2-1
v_call: TRBV5-3
clone_size: .
cdr3_nt: TGTGCCAGGTACCCGACTAGCGGGGCTTTTCACAATGAGCAGTTCTTC
cdr3_aa: CARYPTSGAFHNEQFF

d_call: TRBD1
j_call: TRBJ2-3
v_call: TRBV7-2
clone_size: few
cdr3_nt: TGTGCCAGCAGCTTATGGGGACAGAACACAGATACGCAGTATTTT
cdr3_aa: CASSLWGQNTDTQYF

d_call: .
j_call: TRBJ2-1
v_call: TRBV7-9
clone_size: once
cdr3_nt: TGTGCCAGCAGCTTAAAGGCTGAGCAGTTCTTC
cdr3_aa: CASSLKAEQFF

d_call: TRBD2
j_call: TRBJ2-7
v_call: TRBV7-9
clone_size: .
cdr3_nt: TGTGCCAGCAGCGGCCCTAGCGGGGATCCCTACGAGCAGTACTTC
cdr3_aa: CASSGPSGDPYEQYF

d_call: TRBD2
j_call: TRBJ2-7
v_call: TRBV5-6
clone_size: .
cdr3_nt: TGTGCCAGCAGCGCCGGACTAGCGGGAGTAACCTACGAGCAGTACTTC
cdr3_aa: CASSAGLAGVTYEQYF

d_call: .
j_call: TRBJ1-5
v_call: TRBV7-9
clone_size: .
cdr3_nt: TGTGCCAGCAGGGGTGGCAATCAGCCCCAGCATTTT
cdr3_aa: CASRGGNQPQHF

d_call: .
j_call: TRBJ2-3
v_call: TRBV11-2
clone_size: few
cdr3_nt: TGTGCCAGCAGCTTCCTGGGTTGGCCTAGCACAGATACGCAGTATTTT
cdr3_aa: CASSFLGWPSTDTQYF

d_call: .
j_call: TRBJ2-3
v_call: TRBV7-2
clone_size: once
cdr3_nt: TGTGCCAGCAGCATTAGCGGCAGCACAGATACGCAGTATTTT
cdr3_aa: CASSISGSTDTQYF

d_call: .
j_call: TRBJ2-3
v_call: TRBV28
clone_size: .
cdr3_nt: TGTGCCAGCAGTCAAGGTGGGGGAAAATACACAGATACGCAGTATTTT
cdr3_aa: CASSQGGGKYTDTQYF

d_call: TRBD1
j_call: TRBJ2-7
v_call: TRBV5-1
clone_size: .
cdr3_nt: TGCGCCAGCAGCTTGGGAACAGGGGAATACGAGCAGTACTTC
cdr3_aa: CASSLGTGEYEQYF

d_call: TRBD1
j_call: TRBJ1-2
v_call: TRBV7-3
clone_size: .
cdr3_nt: TGTGCCAGCAGCTTATCGCCAGGGGGTGGTGGCTACACCTTC
cdr3_aa: CASSLSPGGGGYTF